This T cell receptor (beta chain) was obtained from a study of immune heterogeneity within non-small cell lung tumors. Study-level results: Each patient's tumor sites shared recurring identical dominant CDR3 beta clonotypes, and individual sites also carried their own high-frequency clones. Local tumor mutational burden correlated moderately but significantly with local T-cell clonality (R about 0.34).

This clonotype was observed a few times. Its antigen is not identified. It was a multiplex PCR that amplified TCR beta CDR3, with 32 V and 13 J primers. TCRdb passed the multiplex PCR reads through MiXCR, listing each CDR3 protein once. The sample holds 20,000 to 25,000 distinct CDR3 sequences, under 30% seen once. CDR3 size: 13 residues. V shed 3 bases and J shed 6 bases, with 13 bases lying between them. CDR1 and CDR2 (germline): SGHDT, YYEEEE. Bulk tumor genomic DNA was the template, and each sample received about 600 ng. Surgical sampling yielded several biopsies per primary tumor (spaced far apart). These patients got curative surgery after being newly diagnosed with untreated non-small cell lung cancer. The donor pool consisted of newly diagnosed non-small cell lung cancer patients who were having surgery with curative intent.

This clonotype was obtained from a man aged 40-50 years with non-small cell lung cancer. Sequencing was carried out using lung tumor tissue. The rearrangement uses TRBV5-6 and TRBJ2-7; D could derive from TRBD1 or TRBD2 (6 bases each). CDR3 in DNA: TGTGCCAGCAGCTCCTTCAGGGGAGGCGAGCAGTACTTC. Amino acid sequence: CASSSFRGGEQYF.